Below, 27 T cell receptor beta chains from the same sample are listed, as sequenced in a study of OX40 agonist ivuxolimab in advanced cancers. The method was immunoSEQ multiplex PCR; TCRdb's version includes in-frame clones alone and lacks a portion of them. The table shows 50,000 to 65,000 clones, with about 89% occurring only once. Sequences were derived from CD4+ or CD8+ T cells sorted from blood, sampled in a trial of the OX40 agonist ivuxolimab. The receptors were gathered from an adult with an advanced solid tumor such as melanoma, head and neck, liver or kidney cancer.

The chain joins TRBV9 to TRBJ2-1; no clear D. This CDR3 spans 14 amino acids. The germline V and J ends were trimmed by 4 bases and 7 bases, with 15 bases remaining between them. In germline, CDR1 is SGDLS, CDR2 YYNGEE. Here the CDR3 reads CASSSSALGNEQFF. The CDR3 region has the DNA TGTGCCAGCAGCTCGAGCGCACTGGGGAATGAGCAGTTCTTC.

The rearrangement links TRBV6-5 to TRBJ1-2; TRBD1 agrees at 7 bases. The V gene end was trimmed by 6 bases and the J gene end by 1 base; junction bases not matched to a gene: 8. Germline lookup yields CDR1 MNHEY and CDR2 SVGAGI. The CDR3 extends over 15 amino acids. CDR3 amino acids: CASRRQGSLNYGYTF. DNA of the CDR3: TGTGCCAGCAGAAGACAGGGTTCCCTTAACTATGGCTACACCTTC.

This rearrangement joins TRBV30 to TRBJ2-7; TRBD2 is a possible D gene (6 bases). Trimming pared 0 bases from V and 0 bases from J, leaving 12 bases between. CDR1 and CDR2 (germline): GTSNPN, SVGIG (reference sequence). The CDR3 runs to 15 residues. This CDR3 reads CAWSVLGGGSYEQYF. The CDR3 bases are TGTGCCTGGAGTGTATTGGGGGGTGGCTCCTACGAGCAGTACTTC.

The rearrangement uses TRBV14 and TRBJ1-1; 7 nucleotides match TRBD1. Germline CDR1 reads SGHDN; CDR2 reads FVKESK. CDR3 length equals 15 residues. After removal of 5 bases from V and 0 bases from J, the junction contained 6 bases not matched to a gene. CDR3 DNA: TGTGCCAGCAGCACCCGACAGGGTATGAACACTGAAGCTTTCTTT. Protein product: CASSTRQGMNTEAFF.

V is TRBV6-6 and J is TRBJ1-1; the match to TRBD1 covers 8 bases. The CDR3 spans 14 residues. Germline-derived CDR1 and CDR2 are MNHNY and SVGAGI (reference sequence). V gave up 0 bases and J gave up 6 bases; unmatched junction bases: 3. For the CDR3, the DNA is TGTGCCAGCAGTTACTCGGACAGGGAGCCTGAAGCTTTCTTT. Translation: CASSYSDREPEAFF.

The rearrangement links TRBV27 to TRBJ1-4; D is unclear. This CDR3 contains 15 residues. Per the germline V gene, CDR1 is MNHEY and CDR2 is SMNVEV (reference sequence). V was pared by 3 bases and J by 10 bases, with 18 bases between. CDR3 nucleotides: TGTGCCAGCAGTTTCGTTGGAGCCGGAAGAGGAAAACTGTTTTTT. As protein: CASSFVGAGRGKLFF.

This chain uses TRBV30 with TRBJ2-1; a weak D match, TRBD2 (5 bases). The germline gives CDR1 GTSNPN, CDR2 SVGIG (reference sequence). Trimming cost V 1 base and J 0 bases, with 22 bases left between them. The CDR3 consists of 19 residues. This chain's CDR3 is CAWSAGFRGYTSSYNEQFF. CDR3 bases: TGTGCCTGGAGTGCCGGGTTTCGGGGATATACGAGCTCCTACAATGAGCAGTTCTTC.

The V and J genes are TRBV7-2 and TRBJ2-3, with D unclear. The V end was cut by 5 bases, the J end by 0 bases, with 3 bases between. Germline V gene data show CDR1 as SGHTA and CDR2 as FQGNSA. CDR3 size: 12 residues. The CDR3 protein is CASSRSTDTQYF. CDR3 nucleotides: TGTGCCAGCAGCCGGAGCACAGATACGCAGTATTTT.

The chain links TRBV19 to TRBJ1-3; D possibly corresponds to TRBD1 (5 bases). The V and J ends lost 5 bases and 2 bases respectively, with 10 bases between them. Germline assignment: CDR1 LNHDA and CDR2 SQIVND (reference sequence). This CDR3 region has 14 residues. CDR3 in amino acids: CASSRGPPGNTIYF. CDR3 sequence (DNA): TGTGCCAGTAGTCGGGGACCGCCTGGAAACACCATATATTTT.

This clone has a handful of counts. Here the CDR3 DNA reads TGTGCCAGTAGTACAAGGACAGGGGGCCTTAGGGAGCAGTACTTC. It yields the protein CASSTRTGGLREQYF. V usage is TRBV19 and J usage is TRBJ2-7, with 11 bases lining up with TRBD1. This CDR3 has 15 residues. The ends lost 4 bases at V and 7 bases at J; junction bases unmatched: 9. Germline values: CDR1 LNHDA, CDR2 SQIVND (reference sequence). Complete variable domain (other parts from reference TRBV19 and TRBJ2-7): DGGITQSPKYLFRKEGQNVTLSCEQNLNHDAMYWYRQDPGQGLRLIYYSQIVNDFQKGDIAEGYSVSREKKESFPLTVTSAQKNPTAFYLCASSTRTGGLREQYFGPGTRLTVT.

This rearrangement joins TRBV30 to TRBJ2-2; D unresolved. The CDR3 contains 14 residues. The germline V gene has CDR1 GTSNPN and CDR2 SVGIG (reference sequence). Trimming took 4 bases from V and 2 from J, leaving 11 bases between them. The CDR3 spells CAWMEHFNTGELFF. The CDR3 bases are TGTGCCTGGATGGAACACTTTAACACCGGGGAGCTGTTTTTT. Combining the CDR3 with reference TRBV30 and TRBJ2-2 gives the whole variable domain SQTIHQWPATLVQPVGSPLSLECTVEGTSNPNLYWYRQAAGRGLQLLFYSVGIGQISSEVPQNLSASRPQDRQFILSSKKLLLSDSGFYLCAWMEHFNTGELFFGEGSRLTVL.

J is TRBJ2-7 and V is TRBV18, with D possibly TRBD1 on 6 matching bases. V was pared by 3 bases and J by 5 bases, with 17 bases between. This CDR3 has 15 residues. Germline-derived CDR1 and CDR2 are KGHSH and LQKENI. CDR3 in amino acids: CASSPGQLFSDEQYF. In nucleotides, the CDR3 is TGTGCCAGCTCACCCGGACAGCTTTTTTCTGACGAGCAGTACTTC.

For this clone: Different DNA sequences within this sample yield the same CDR3. J is TRBJ2-7 and V is TRBV30; tentative D call: TRBD2 (5 bases). CDR1 GTSNPN and CDR2 SVGIG come from the germline V gene (reference sequence). The CDR3 is made up of 13 amino acids. Trimming left V 0 bases short and J 0 bases short, with 6 bases between. CDR3 in amino acids: CAWSVGSSYEQYF. CDR3 in DNA: TGTGCCTGGAGTGTGGGGAGCTCCTACGAGCAGTACTTC.

This clone appeared once. A read error may produce the germline difference seen at one junction end. The V gene is TRBV7-7, the J gene TRBJ2-5, with D possibly being TRBD2 (6 bases). The CDR3 is made up of 14 amino acids. Germline CDR1 is SSHAT and CDR2 is FNYEAQ (reference sequence). CDR3: CASSSSTRGETQYF. The CDR3 nucleotides are TGTGCTAGCAGCTCCTCGACTAGGGGAGAGACCCAGTACTTC.

This chain joins TRBV9 and TRBJ1-1; D call uncertain. The germline V and J ends were trimmed by 1 base and 1 base, with 5 bases remaining between them. Germline CDR1 SGDLS, CDR2 YYNGEE. The CDR3 is 13 amino acids. DNA for the CDR3: TGTGCCAGCAGCGTAAACGCGAACACTGAAGCTTTCTTT. Translating gives CASSVNANTEAFF. The whole variable domain, remainder taken from reference TRBV9 and TRBJ1-1, is DSGVTQTPKHLITATGQRVTLRCSPRSGDLSVYWYQQSLDQGLQFLIQYYNGEERAKGNILERFSAQQFPDLHSELNLSSLELGDSALYFCASSVNANTEAFFGQGTRLTVV.

This clone was seen a handful of times. V and J are TRBV18 and TRBJ2-7; 9 nucleotides match TRBD1. V dropped 6 bases and J dropped 3; count of bases not matched to a gene: 9. The CDR3 contains 15 residues. Germline assignment: CDR1 KGHSH and CDR2 LQKENI. The CDR3: CASSQASGQGYEQYF. Written as DNA, the CDR3 is TGTGCCAGCTCCCAAGCCTCGGGACAGGGCTACGAGCAGTACTTC.

The chain is built from TRBV5-4 and TRBJ2-3; TRBD2 matches at 12 bases. Germline V CDR1 and CDR2: SGHNT, YYREEE (reference sequence). The CDR3 runs 17 residues. With V trimmed by 4 bases and J by 1 base, 7 bases remained unmatched. The chain's CDR3 is CASSPRLAGVGTDTQYF. The CDR3 nucleotides are TGTGCCAGCAGCCCCAGACTAGCGGGGGTGGGCACAGATACGCAGTATTTT.

The J gene is TRBJ1-1, the V gene TRBV6-6, with D unresolved. Trimming stripped 5 bases from V and 1 base from J, with 8 bases between. Germline V lookup: CDR1 MNHNY, CDR2 SVGAGI (reference sequence). The CDR3 extends over 13 amino acids. CDR3: CASSRHQNTEAFF. In DNA form, the CDR3 reads TGTGCCAGCAGTCGACATCAGAACACTGAAGCTTTCTTT.

The rearrangement joins TRBV19 to TRBJ2-3, with D perhaps being TRBD1 or TRBD2 (5 bases each). The length of the CDR3 is 14 residues. V was shortened by 7 bases and J by 1 base, with 12 bases between the two germline ends. The germline V gene has CDR1 LNHDA and CDR2 SQIVND (reference sequence). Here the CDR3 reads CASISGPRTDTQYF. The CDR3 DNA sequence: TGTGCCAGTATTTCGGGGCCCCGCACAGATACGCAGTATTTT.

This clone was picked up one time. This chain uses TRBV6-1 with TRBJ1-4; perhaps TRBD1 as D (5 bases). The CDR3 is 15 amino acids. Trimming stripped 7 bases from V and 8 bases from J, with 20 bases between. The V gene's germline CDR1 is MNHNS and CDR2 SASEGT. CDR3 nucleotides: TGTGCCAGCAAGCCCCCCTCTCTTGGGGGGGAAAAACTGTTTTTT. As protein: CASKPPSLGGEKLFF.

The chain is built from TRBV30 and TRBJ1-2, with 7 bases fitting TRBD1. This CDR3 is built from 15 residues. The germline gives CDR1 GTSNPN, CDR2 SVGIG (reference sequence). V dropped 4 bases and J dropped 4; count of bases not matched to a gene: 12. CDR3 coding DNA: TGTGCCTGGAACTTGGGGCAGGGGGTTGCCTATGGCTACACCTTC. It is translated as CAWNLGQGVAYGYTF.

V usage is TRBV5-1 and J usage is TRBJ2-7, with 9 bases identical to TRBD1. Germline CDR1 reads SGHRS; CDR2 reads YFSETQ. V trimming: 1 base; J trimming: 4 bases; junction bases outside the gene matches: 6. The CDR3 has 15 amino acids. The CDR3 here is CASSLTPGQGYEQYF. The CDR3 nucleotides are TGCGCCAGCAGCTTGACTCCGGGACAGGGATACGAGCAGTACTTC.

The chain carries TRBV5-6 and TRBJ1-2, with D unclear. Germline CDR1 is SGHDT and CDR2 is YYEEEE. This CDR3 has 12 residues. The V end lost 4 bases, the J end lost 2 bases, and 6 bases lay between the germline ends. CDR3 in DNA: TGTGCCAGCAGCGCTTCCAACTATGGCTACACCTTC. Translation gives CASSASNYGYTF.

This clone was observed a single time. The chain combines TRBV7-2 with TRBJ2-3; D may be TRBD2 (6 bases). V was pared by 1 base and J by 0 bases, with 14 bases between. Germline values: CDR1 SGHTA, CDR2 FQGNSA. This CDR3 is 17 amino acids long. In DNA, the CDR3 is TGTGCCAGCAGCTTAGACTCTAGCGTATCAAGCACAGATACGCAGTATTTT. Protein product: CASSLDSSVSSTDTQYF. Variable domain in full (rest from reference TRBV7-2 and TRBJ2-3): GAGVSQSPSNKVTEKGKDVELRCDPISGHTALYWYRQSLGQGLEFLIYFQGNSAPDKSGLPSDRFSAERTGGSVSTLTIQRTQQEDSAVYLCASSLDSSVSSTDTQYFGPGTRLTVL.

The CDR3 spells CASSLTYGRGSGELFF. In nucleotides, the CDR3 is TGTGCCAGCAGCTTAACGTACGGGAGAGGATCCGGGGAGCTGTTTTTT. The rearrangement joins TRBV7-3 to TRBJ2-2; a weak D match, TRBD2 (6 bases). The ends were cut back, 0 bases at V and 6 bases at J, with 14 bases in the middle. This CDR3 has 16 residues. Germline assignment: CDR1 SGHTA and CDR2 FQGTGA.

The CDR3 DNA reads TGTGCCAACCGACAGGGACCATACGAGCAGTACTTC. It translates to CANRQGPYEQYF. The chain has TRBV27 and TRBJ2-7, with TRBD1 identical over 7 bases. The V gene's germline CDR1 is MNHEY and CDR2 SMNVEV (reference sequence). This CDR3 region has 12 residues. V trimming: 10 bases; J trimming: 4 bases; junction bases outside the gene matches: 7.

CDR3 DNA sequence: TGTGCCTGGAGTGCGGGAGGGGATGAAAAACTGTTTTTT. It codes for CAWSAGGDEKLFF. The chain uses TRBV30 and TRBJ1-4; possibly TRBD1 for D (5 bases). Trimming left V 1 base short and J 6 bases short, with 9 bases between. The CDR3 loop spans 13 amino acids. The germline gives CDR1 GTSNPN, CDR2 SVGIG (reference sequence).